A single sample is the source of the 10 T cell receptor beta chains below, sequenced in a study of CD8 T cells in ankylosing spondylitis. Each CDR3 protein gets one entry after TCRdb re-called the 5' RACE reads with MiXCR. Of around 300,000 distinct CDR3 sequences listed, roughly 15% are singletons. The sequencing sample was made of blood, either unsorted or a sorted T cell fraction (not recorded which). All receptors derive from a male donor with ankylosing spondylitis or in good health (not recorded which).

This clonotype was picked up a small number of times. The chain has TRBV6-5 and TRBJ2-1; 7 nucleotides align to TRBD2. The CDR3 extends over 13 amino acids. V was clipped by 2 bases and J by 9 bases; unmatched bases: 4. Germline CDR1 reads MNHEY; CDR2 reads SVGAGI. CDR3 sequence reads: CASSYRLASEQFF. The CDR3 nucleotides read TGTGCCAGCAGTTACAGACTAGCCAGTGAGCAGTTCTTC.

V and J are TRBV11-1 and TRBJ2-5, with 10 bases identical to TRBD2. The CDR3 runs to 16 residues. CDR1 and CDR2 from the germline V gene are SGHAT and FQDESV (reference sequence). Trimming cost V 4 bases and J 2 bases; bases outside gene matches: 7. The CDR3 region has the DNA TGTGCCAGCAGCTCCCTAGCGGGGGCATCTCAAGAGACCCAGTACTTC. Protein sequence: CASSSLAGASQETQYF.

V is TRBV6-6 and J is TRBJ1-1; D unclear. The CDR3 covers 13 residues. V was cut by 2 bases and J by 0 bases, with 4 bases left in between. Germline V lookup: CDR1 MNHNY, CDR2 SVGAGI (reference sequence). CDR3 protein: CASSYGMNTEAFF. DNA of the CDR3: TGTGCCAGCAGTTACGGAATGAACACTGAAGCTTTCTTT.

This clonotype was found a few times. The CDR3 region is CASRLGLTNTGELFF. The CDR3 nucleotides are TGTGCCAGCAGACTGGGACTGACGAACACCGGGGAGCTGTTTTTT. The chain employs TRBV27 and TRBJ2-2; the D gene is possibly TRBD2 (6 bases). Germline V CDR1 and CDR2: MNHEY, SMNVEV (reference sequence). The CDR3 runs 15 residues. The V end lost 6 bases, the J end lost 0 bases, and 11 bases lay between the germline ends.

The V call is TRBV5-6, the J call TRBJ1-2; D remains ambiguous. V lost 0 bases, J lost 2 bases, and 11 bases lay in between. The CDR3 totals 15 residues. Germline assignment: CDR1 SGHDT and CDR2 YYEEEE. This CDR3 is CASSLGPTQNYGYTF. CDR3 DNA: TGTGCCAGCAGCTTGGGTCCGACTCAAAACTATGGCTACACCTTC.

This clonotype occurred many times. V and J are TRBV12-3 or TRBV12-4 and TRBJ1-1; D ambiguous. There are 14 residues in the CDR3. The germline V and J ends were trimmed by 7 bases and 6 bases, with 18 bases remaining between them. CDR3 region: CASTPRVKNSEAFF. The CDR3 DNA reads as TGTGCCAGCACCCCCCGGGTGAAGAATTCTGAAGCTTTCTTT.

This clonotype has just a few counts. The chain has TRBV5-5 and TRBJ2-1; tentative D call: TRBD2 (5 bases). The germline CDR1 and CDR2 sequences are SGHKS and YYEKEE (reference sequence). V lost 0 bases, J lost 9 bases, and 22 bases lay in between. CDR3 length: 17 residues. CDR3 DNA: TGTGCCAGCAGCTTGGCCTTAGGATCCGGGGAAGGTAGTGAGCAGTTCTTC. This translates into CASSLALGSGEGSEQFF.

The chain carries TRBV7-2 and TRBJ2-5; weak D call: TRBD2 (7 bases). V lost 0 bases, J lost 4 bases, and 12 bases lay in between. The CDR3 consists of 15 residues. Per germline, CDR1 SGHTA and CDR2 FQGNSA. CDR3: CASSLAGGRGETQYF. In DNA, the CDR3 is TGTGCCAGCAGCTTAGCGGGGGGGCGTGGAGAGACCCAGTACTTC.

The chain joins TRBV5-1 to TRBJ1-5; D is possibly TRBD1 (5 bases). The CDR3 covers 15 residues. Deletions cut 4 bases from V and 0 bases from J, with 11 bases between. CDR1 SGHRS and CDR2 YFSETQ come from the germline V gene. This chain's CDR3 is CASSLGLLSNQPQHF. In nucleotides, the CDR3 is TGCGCCAGCAGCCTGGGACTCCTTAGCAATCAGCCCCAGCATTTT.

There are a few counts of this clonotype. The chain recombines TRBV29-1 with TRBJ1-2, with D possibly TRBD1 on 5 matching bases. Germline loops: CDR1 SQVTM, CDR2 ANQGSEA. V lost 4 bases and J 1 base, leaving 13 bases between the germline ends. The length of the CDR3 is 14 residues. Written as DNA, the CDR3 is TGCAGCGTTGGAAGGGGAACCTTTAACTATGGCTACACCTTC. The encoded protein is CSVGRGTFNYGYTF.